These 8 T cell receptor beta chains were sequenced from one sample in a study of vaccination effects on CD4 cells after COVID-19 (dated by TCRdb to 2022 to 2024). The library was obtained by the immunoSEQ multiplex PCR assay. The clones in this table, taken by TCRdb from immuneACCESS, are in-frame only. Not every clone is retained; where verified, under half of the shortfall comes from an unresolved V gene, and the cause of the rest is unknown. Counted in this sample were tens of thousands of clones; approximately 73% of them appeared once. Approximately 11% of the sample is held by the ten biggest clonotypes. After 10 days of culture, CD4+ T cells were isolated with the EasySep CD4+ T cell isolation kit. These receptors lack a known antigen. Here the sequenced sample was CD4+ T cells from PBMCs cultured without peptide, taken before COVID-19 vaccination. Receptor source: a human donor who received a COVID-19 vaccine.

The chain carries TRBV27 and TRBJ1-6; D remains ambiguous. CDR1 MNHEY and CDR2 SMNVEV come from the germline V gene (reference sequence). The CDR3 loop spans 15 amino acids. V lost 1 base and J 2 bases, leaving 6 bases between the germline ends. The CDR3 DNA reads TGTGCCAGCAGTTTATTCGGACCCTATAATTCACCCCTCCACTTT. Translated: CASSLFGPYNSPLHF.

This clone was detected only a few times. The CDR3 DNA sequence: TGTGCCTGGAGTGCCGGGACGGCAAATGAAAAACTGTTTTTT. Its translation is CAWSAGTANEKLFF. The chain carries TRBV30 and TRBJ1-4; D may be TRBD1 (5 bases). The CDR3 length is 14 residues. With 1 base removed from V and 5 bases from J, the gap between germline ends came to 11 bases. CDR1 is GTSNPN and CDR2 is SVGIG in the germline V gene (reference sequence).

The chain links TRBV25-1 to TRBJ1-5; no firm D call. The CDR3 length is 13 residues. V was cut by 4 bases and J by 9 bases, with 13 bases left in between. Germline V gives CDR1 MGHDK, CDR2 SYGVNS. In nucleotides, the CDR3 is TGTGCCAGCAGTGGGATTCGGGAAGGGCCCCAGCATTTT. Translation: CASSGIREGPQHF.

The chain joins TRBV30 to TRBJ2-2; 11 bases line up with TRBD2. Germline-derived CDR1 and CDR2 are GTSNPN and SVGIG (reference sequence). The CDR3 totals 16 residues. V was clipped by 0 bases and J by 7 bases; unmatched bases: 7. CDR3 amino acids: CAWSVSGRVYGGELFF. Here the CDR3 DNA reads TGTGCCTGGAGTGTTAGCGGGAGGGTTTATGGCGGGGAGCTGTTTTTT.

The chain uses TRBV20-1 and TRBJ2-5; 12 bases map to TRBD2. The V and J ends lost 3 bases and 5 bases, in that order; junction bases with no gene match: 7. The CDR3 contains 15 residues. Germline CDR1 reads DFQATT; CDR2 reads SNEGSKA (reference sequence). In nucleotides, the CDR3 is TGCAGTGCTAGTAGGACTAGCGGGAATGGGGAGACCCAGTACTTC. This encodes CSASRTSGNGETQYF.

This clone was recorded a few times. This chain uses TRBV4-2 with TRBJ1-2, with D tentatively TRBD1 (5 bases). Germline V CDR1 and CDR2: LGHNA, YNFKEQ. The CDR3 runs 15 residues. The V end was cut by 1 base, the J end by 1 base, with 10 bases between. This chain's CDR3 is CASSQGDRDNYGYTF. For the CDR3, the DNA is TGTGCCAGCAGCCAAGGGGACCGTGATAACTATGGCTACACCTTC.

The CDR3, as DNA: TGTGCCAGCAGCCGGCCGCGGGAGGGCTCCTACAATGAGCAGTTCTTC. Translating it yields CASSRPREGSYNEQFF. The chain couples TRBV3-1 (or the pseudogene TRBV3-2) to TRBJ2-1; 9 positions match TRBD2. The length of the CDR3 is 16 residues. The ends lost 4 bases at V and 0 bases at J; junction bases unmatched: 4. Germline-derived CDR1 and CDR2 are LGHDT and YNNKEL (reference sequence).

CDR3 amino acids: CASSQGPNEKLFF. DNA for the CDR3: TGTGCCAGCTCACAAGGACCTAATGAAAAACTGTTTTTT. The genes are TRBV18 and TRBJ1-4; no clear D gene. The CDR3 extends over 13 amino acids. CDR1 is KGHSH and CDR2 is LQKENI in the germline V gene. Deletions cut 4 bases from V and 3 bases from J, with 6 bases between. Complete variable domain (other parts from reference TRBV18 and TRBJ1-4): NAGVMQNPRHLVRRRGQEARLRCSPMKGHSHVYWYRQLPEEGLKFMVYLQKENIIDESGMPKERFSAEFPKEGPSILRIQQVVRGDSAAYFCASSQGPNEKLFFGSGTQLSVL.